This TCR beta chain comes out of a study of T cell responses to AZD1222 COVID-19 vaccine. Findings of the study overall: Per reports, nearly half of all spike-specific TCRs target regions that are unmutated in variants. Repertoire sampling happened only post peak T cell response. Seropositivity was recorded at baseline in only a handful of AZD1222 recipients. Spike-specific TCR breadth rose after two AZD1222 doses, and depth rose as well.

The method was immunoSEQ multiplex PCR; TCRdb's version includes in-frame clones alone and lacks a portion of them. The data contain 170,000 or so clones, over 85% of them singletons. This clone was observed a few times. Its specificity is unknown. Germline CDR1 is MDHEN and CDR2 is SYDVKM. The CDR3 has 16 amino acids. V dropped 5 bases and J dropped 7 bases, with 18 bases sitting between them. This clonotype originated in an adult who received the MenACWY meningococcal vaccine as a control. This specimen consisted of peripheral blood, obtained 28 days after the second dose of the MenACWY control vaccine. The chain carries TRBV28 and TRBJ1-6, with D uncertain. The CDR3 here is CASSPPRGQVNSPLHF. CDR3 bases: TGTGCCAGCAGTCCCCCGCGAGGGCAGGTGAATTCACCCCTCCACTTT.